This T cell receptor (beta chain) was documented in a study of T cell responses to AZD1222 COVID-19 vaccine. With V trimmed by 7 bases and J by 1 base, 6 bases remained unmatched. CDR1 LGHDT and CDR2 YNNKEL come from the germline V gene (reference sequence). There are 16 residues in the CDR3. Method: immunoSEQ multiplex PCR; TCRdb's copy keeps in-frame clones and lacks some. Of 85,000 to 95,000 clones listed, approximately 91% are singletons. The source of this sequence is an adult who received the AZD1222 COVID-19 vaccine. The sequencing used peripheral blood, collected 28 days after the second AZD1222 dose. The rearrangement joins TRBV3-1 (or the pseudogene TRBV3-2) to TRBJ2-2; the match to TRBD1 covers 10 bases. In nucleotides, the CDR3 is TGTGCCAGCACCCGACAGGGGGCGCAGAACACCGGGGAGCTGTTTTTT. This codes for CASTRQGAQNTGELFF.